The 21 T cell receptor beta chains listed next were all sequenced from one sample in a study of shared clonotypes between healthy human individuals. This table comes from immunoSEQ multiplex PCR, and its TCRdb copy is limited to in-frame clones, with some not included. The table lists hundreds of thousands of clones, 95% of them singletons, with approximately 0.11% in the top ten. Naive-designated CD8 cells lacked CD45RO, were positively enriched for CCR7, and omitted terminally differentiated effector memory CD45RA+ cells. The specimen sequenced was naive CD8+ T cells sorted from blood. The receptors were sampled from a woman aged 25 to 39 in good health.

V is TRBV28 and J is TRBJ2-2; D is unresolved. This CDR3 spans 16 amino acids. CDR1 and CDR2 (germline): MDHEN, SYDVKM. Between the trimmed V and J ends, which lost 3 bases and 4 bases, there was a span of 15 bases. This CDR3 reads CASSFPAETATGELFF. The CDR3 DNA is TGTGCCAGCAGTTTTCCTGCCGAGACGGCCACCGGGGAGCTGTTTTTT.

The genes are TRBV4-1 and TRBJ1-6, with 8 bases that match TRBD1. Germline V gene sequence: CDR1 MGHRA, CDR2 YSYEKL. Trimming at V came to 4 bases and at J to 9 bases, leaving 11 bases not matched to a gene. The CDR3 has 16 residues. The DNA for the CDR3 is TGCGCCAGCAGCCTCAGCTGGACAGGGAAAAGTTCACCCCTCCACTTT. It codes for CASSLSWTGKSSPLHF.

The CDR3 here is CASSQAPEGVPEAFF. CDR3 nucleotide sequence: TGTGCCAGCAGCCAGGCACCAGAGGGAGTGCCTGAAGCTTTCTTT. The V gene is TRBV14, the J gene TRBJ1-1; D not certain. The CDR3 spans 15 residues. Trimming stripped 3 bases from V and 6 bases from J, with 17 bases between. Germline loops: CDR1 SGHDN, CDR2 FVKESK.

The genes are TRBV4-2 and TRBJ1-4; D perhaps matches TRBD1 (6 bases). V was shortened by 5 bases and J by 1 base, with 11 bases between the two germline ends. Germline loops: CDR1 LGHNA, CDR2 YNFKEQ. CDR3 length: 15 amino acids. Here the CDR3 reads CASSNSRGTNEKLFF. For the CDR3, the DNA is TGTGCCAGCAGCAACTCCAGGGGAACTAATGAAAAACTGTTTTTT.

The chain uses TRBV4-1 and TRBJ2-7; 9 bases match TRBD1. The germline gives CDR1 MGHRA, CDR2 YSYEKL. V gave up 4 bases and J gave up 4 bases; unmatched junction bases: 5. The CDR3 loop spans 14 amino acids. CDR3 amino acids: CASSPGTGRYEQYF. CDR3 nucleotides: TGCGCCAGCAGCCCCGGGACAGGGCGGTACGAGCAGTACTTC.

This rearrangement joins TRBV14 to TRBJ2-7; weak D call: TRBD2 (5 bases). Per germline, CDR1 SGHDN and CDR2 FVKESK. Trimming pared 1 base from V and 4 bases from J, leaving 14 bases between. There are 15 residues in the CDR3. CDR3: CASSQGTGSFYEQYF. As DNA, the CDR3 is TGTGCCAGCAGCCAAGGGACGGGATCCTTTTACGAGCAGTACTTC.

This clone was counted once. V usage is TRBV30 and J usage is TRBJ1-1; TRBD1 aligns across 11 bases. The CDR3 consists of 15 residues. Germline values: CDR1 GTSNPN, CDR2 SVGIG (reference sequence). V shed 5 bases, J shed 4 bases, and the junction held 9 bases outside the gene matches. CDR3 residues: CAWSAGQGVFTEAFF. In DNA form, the CDR3 reads TGTGCCTGGTCCGCGGGACAGGGGGTCTTCACTGAAGCTTTCTTT.

V gene TRBV5-8 combines with J gene TRBJ2-1, with TRBD2 matching 7 bases. This CDR3 is 15 amino acids long. CDR1 and CDR2 from the germline V gene are SGHTS and YDEGEE. Germline trimming cut 3 bases from V and 0 bases from J; bases unmatched to any gene: 3. The CDR3: CASSSWTSSYNEQFF. For the CDR3, the DNA is TGTGCCAGCAGCTCGTGGACTAGCTCCTACAATGAGCAGTTCTTC.

This clone was seen a single time. The rearrangement links TRBV9 to TRBJ1-3; possible D gene TRBD1, 5 bases. The germline V and J ends were trimmed by 4 bases and 0 bases, with 14 bases remaining between them. From germline, CDR1 is SGDLS and CDR2 YYNGEE. This CDR3 contains 16 residues. In nucleotides, the CDR3 is TGTGCCAGCAGCCACGTACAGGCGATCTCTGGAAACACCATATATTTT. Its protein is CASSHVQAISGNTIYF.

This chain uses TRBV7-6 with TRBJ2-7; TRBD2 agrees at 7 bases. The CDR3 is 15 residues long. The V and J ends lost 1 base and 3 bases, in that order; junction bases with no gene match: 6. The germline CDR1 and CDR2 sequences are SGHVS and FNYEAQ. In nucleotides, the CDR3 is TGTGCCAGCAGCTTAGGTGGCGCTAGCGGCTACGAGCAGTACTTC. Translated, it gives CASSLGGASGYEQYF.

The rearrangement joins TRBV7-2 to TRBJ2-3; tentatively, D is TRBD2 (5 bases). This CDR3 is 16 amino acids long. V dropped 5 bases and J dropped 6 bases, with 21 bases sitting between them. Per germline, CDR1 SGHTA and CDR2 FQGNSA. CDR3 sequence (DNA): TGTGCCAGCAGCCGACCTGTGTGGGGAGTTCTTGATACGCAGTATTTT. It translates to CASSRPVWGVLDTQYF.

The rearrangement links TRBV9 to TRBJ2-7; no firm D call. Germline CDR1 SGDLS, CDR2 YYNGEE. The CDR3 totals 14 residues. Trimming cost V 0 bases and J 5 bases, with 12 bases left between them. The CDR3 DNA is TGTGCCAGCAGCGTAGCAATTGGGTCACACGAGCAGTACTTC. Translated: CASSVAIGSHEQYF.

The rearrangement joins TRBV5-1 to TRBJ2-1; 12 positions agree with TRBD2. Germline V lookup: CDR1 SGHRS, CDR2 YFSETQ. This CDR3 is 16 amino acids long. V dropped 3 bases and J dropped 4; count of bases not matched to a gene: 5. The CDR3 sequence is CASSSETSGSYNEQFF. Here the CDR3 DNA reads TGCGCCAGCAGCTCCGAGACTAGCGGGAGTTACAATGAGCAGTTCTTC.

CDR3 DNA sequence: TGTGCCAGCAGTGAATTTGCTCCAGGATCTGGGACAATCTACGAGCAGTACTTC. As protein: CASSEFAPGSGTIYEQYF. The V and J genes are TRBV2 and TRBJ2-7; D perhaps matches TRBD1 (6 bases). Germline CDR1 SNHLY, CDR2 FYNNEI. With 2 bases removed from V and 3 bases from J, the gap between germline ends came to 23 bases. The CDR3 runs 18 residues.

As concerns this clone: The same CDR3 also results from other DNA sequences found in this sample. V and J are TRBV5-4 and TRBJ2-7; D not certain. V was clipped by 0 bases and J by 2 bases, with 3 bases between them. Germline CDR1 SGHNT, CDR2 YYREEE (reference sequence). The CDR3 is made up of 12 amino acids. The CDR3 region has the DNA TGTGCCAGCAGCTTGGCCCCCTACGAGCAGTACTTC. Protein sequence: CASSLAPYEQYF.

The gene calls are TRBV6-1 and TRBJ2-2; 7 positions agree with TRBD2. CDR3 length: 18 amino acids. J lost 4 bases, V lost 0 bases, and 11 bases had no gene match. The germline V gene encodes CDR1 MNHNS and CDR2 SASEGT. Here the CDR3 DNA reads TGTGCCAGCAGTGAAGCGCCTTGGCGGGAGCTCGGCACCGGGGAGCTGTTTTTT. This codes for CASSEAPWRELGTGELFF.

The V call is TRBV10-1, the J call TRBJ2-1; D is unclear. The CDR3 length is 12 residues. V lost 3 bases to trimming and J lost 9 bases, with 9 bases between them. Per the germline V gene, CDR1 is WNHNN and CDR2 is SYGVQD (reference sequence). The CDR3 region is CASSDLRTEQFF. As DNA, the CDR3 is TGCGCCAGCAGTGATCTCAGGACTGAGCAGTTCTTC.

This clone was seen only once. The V gene is TRBV7-6, the J gene TRBJ2-5, with 7 bases lining up with TRBD1. Unmatched junction bases numbered 10, after V lost 5 bases and J lost 1 base. This CDR3 has 16 amino acids. Germline V gene sequence: CDR1 SGHVS, CDR2 FNYEAQ. CDR3 nucleotides: TGTGCCAGCAGCCAGTCCGGGACAGAGTTCCAAGAGACCCAGTACTTC. It is translated as CASSQSGTEFQETQYF.

This rearrangement joins TRBV6-6 to TRBJ2-7; D is unclear. Per germline, CDR1 MNHNY and CDR2 SVGAGI (reference sequence). There are 12 residues in the CDR3. V was cut by 6 bases and J by 2 bases, with 8 bases left in between. The CDR3 coding sequence is TGTGCCAGCAGCCCCGCCGCCTACGAGCAGTACTTC. Protein product: CASSPAAYEQYF.

V and J are TRBV13 and TRBJ1-6, with D unresolved. Germline assignment: CDR1 PRHDT and CDR2 FYEKMQ (reference sequence). The CDR3 contains 12 residues. V was pared by 5 bases and J by 9 bases, with 8 bases between. Here the CDR3 reads CASSPHRSPLHF. CDR3 in DNA: TGTGCCAGCAGCCCCCACCGTTCACCCCTCCACTTT.

CDR3 residues: CASSTRDSLSGANVLTF. CDR3 nucleotides: TGCGCCAGCAGCACCCGGGACAGCCTTTCTGGGGCCAACGTCCTGACTTTC. V and J are TRBV4-1 and TRBJ2-6; 7 bases fit TRBD1. V dropped 5 bases and J dropped 1; count of bases not matched to a gene: 8. Germline V lookup: CDR1 MGHRA, CDR2 YSYEKL. The CDR3 spans 17 residues.